Listed here are 16 T cell receptor beta chains from one sample, sequenced in a study of blood T cells in healthy people across ages. PCR was performed a second time for roughly 7 to 11 cycles using a sample-barcoded 5' primer and a J-beta primer mix. TCRdb independently ran MiXCR on the 5' RACE reads; one entry per CDR3 protein. Here the sample spans over 500,000 distinct CDR3 sequences, under 65% being singletons. Sequenced input: blood. These receptors were taken from a woman older than 75 in good health.

This clonotype was counted between two and nine times. V is TRBV4-3 and J is TRBJ2-3; possible D gene TRBD2, 5 bases. Trimming took 2 bases from V and 6 from J, leaving 15 bases between them. The germline CDR1 and CDR2 sequences are LGHNA and YSLEER. The CDR3 extends over 15 amino acids. The chain's CDR3 is CASSQRGGPEDTQYF. As DNA, the CDR3 is TGCGCCAGCAGCCAAAGAGGCGGGCCAGAGGATACGCAGTATTTT.

V gene TRBV20-1 combines with J gene TRBJ1-4; D possibly corresponds to TRBD1 (6 bases). This CDR3 has 14 amino acids. With 0 bases removed from V and 7 bases from J, the gap between germline ends came to 12 bases. Germline-derived CDR1 and CDR2 are DFQATT and SNEGSKA (reference sequence). The CDR3 protein is CSARDDRSFEKLFF. CDR3 sequence (DNA): TGCAGTGCTAGAGATGACAGGTCCTTTGAAAAACTGTTTTTT.

Concerning this clonotype: This clone may be a read error of a much larger clone one base away. J is TRBJ2-1 and V is TRBV7-2; D is unclear. This CDR3 is 16 amino acids long. Germline CDR1 and CDR2: SGHTA and FQGNSA. V was cut by 0 bases and J by 3 bases, with 12 bases left in between. The CDR3 DNA reads as TGTGCCAGCAGCTTAGCCCCCCAGCCGCACTACAATGAGCAGTTCTTC. Translated, it gives CASSLAPQPHYNEQFF.

J is TRBJ1-3 and V is TRBV4-3; D gene ambiguous. This CDR3 is built from 14 residues. V lost 1 base and J lost 6, with 10 bases in between. Germline V gives CDR1 LGHNA, CDR2 YSLEER. CDR3: CASSQGAIANTIYF. CDR3 in DNA: TGCGCCAGCAGCCAAGGCGCGATCGCAAACACCATATATTTT.

The chain carries TRBV7-2 and TRBJ2-5; possible D gene TRBD2, 6 bases. The J call is doubtful: the DNA matches TRBJ2-1 better. The CDR3 runs 13 residues. Germline-derived CDR1 and CDR2 are SGHTA and FQGNSA. This CDR3 is CASSLAREETQFF. The DNA for the CDR3 is TGTGCCAGCAGCTTAGCTAGGGAGGAGACCCAGTTCTTC.

This clonotype appeared a few times. The V and J genes are TRBV7-2 and TRBJ1-2; D gene ambiguous. Germline CDR1 SGHTA, CDR2 FQGNSA. CDR3 length: 13 residues. V was shortened by 5 bases and J by 1 base, with 8 bases between the two germline ends. CDR3 residues: CASSPDLNYGYTF. The CDR3 DNA is TGTGCCAGCAGCCCTGACCTTAACTATGGCTACACCTTC.

Remarks on this clonotype: Sequence at one end of the junction differs from germline and may be a read error. This chain joins TRBV4-2 and TRBJ2-7, with a possible D match to TRBD1 (5 bases). CDR1 is LGHNA, CDR2 YNFKEQ, per germline. The CDR3 runs 16 residues. The CDR3 loop is CAGSQDQGQSSYEQYF. The CDR3 DNA is TGTGCCGGCAGCCAAGATCAGGGCCAAAGCTCCTACGAGCAGTACTTC.

This clonotype was observed at least ten times. CDR3 nucleotides: TGTGCCAGCAGCTTAGGACTAGCTCGCTACAATGAGCAGTTCTTC. It yields the protein CASSLGLARYNEQFF. The chain uses TRBV7-3 and TRBJ2-1; 8 bases agree with TRBD2. The junction had 3 bases not matched to a gene; V was cut back by 2 bases and J by 3 bases. The CDR3 spans 15 residues. CDR1 is SGHTA, CDR2 FQGTGA, per germline.

This sequence joins TRBV6-1 and TRBJ1-1, with 8 bases matching TRBD1. The CDR3 has 15 amino acids. Germline trimming cut 3 bases from V and 1 base from J; bases unmatched to any gene: 4. Per the germline V gene, CDR1 is MNHNS and CDR2 is SASEGT. This CDR3 is CASSEDRAGNTEAFF. CDR3 bases: TGTGCCAGCAGTGAGGACAGGGCGGGGAACACTGAAGCTTTCTTT.

This chain uses TRBV29-1 with TRBJ2-5, with 8 bases matching TRBD2. The J segment lost 1 base and the V segment lost 7 bases, leaving 14 bases of the junction unmatched. Germline CDR1 is SQVTM and CDR2 is ANQGSEA. The CDR3 has 16 amino acids. The CDR3 protein is CSAGRSREASQETQYF. The CDR3 region has the DNA TGCAGCGCCGGGCGATCGCGGGAGGCGTCCCAAGAGACCCAGTACTTC. The full variable domain, its missing parts supplied by reference TRBV29-1 and TRBJ2-5, is SAVISQKPSRDICQRGTSLTIQCQVDSQVTMMFWYRQQPGQSLTLIATANQGSEATYESGFVIDKFPISRPNLTFSTLTVSNMSPEDSSIYLCSAGRSREASQETQYFGPGTRLLVL.

Comments on this clonotype: This clone may be a read error of a much larger clone one base away. This rearrangement joins TRBV24-1 to TRBJ2-3, with a tentative D call TRBD2 (5 bases). Germline V lookup: CDR1 KGHDR, CDR2 SFDVKD. This CDR3 spans 15 amino acids. In nucleotides, the CDR3 is TGTGCCGCCAGTGATAGGGCAGGACTCGGGGATACGCAGTATTTT. The encoded protein is CAASDRAGLGDTQYF.

This clonotype turned up a few times. V gene TRBV6-5 combines with J gene TRBJ1-2; 9 nucleotides match TRBD1. This CDR3 spans 13 amino acids. The trim removed 5 bases at V and 9 bases at J, leaving 7 bases unmatched. Germline-derived CDR1 and CDR2 are MNHEY and SVGAGI. CDR3 nucleotides: TGTGCCAGCAGTCCGGGACAGGGTTTTCGCTACACCTTC. Amino acid sequence: CASSPGQGFRYTF.

This clonotype turned up a few times. The rearrangement joins TRBV27 to TRBJ2-3, with D perhaps given as TRBD1 or TRBD2 (6 bases each). Germline lookup yields CDR1 MNHEY and CDR2 SMNVEV (reference sequence). Trimming shortened V by 7 bases and J by 0 bases, and 20 bases separated the two germline ends. The CDR3 is made up of 17 amino acids. In DNA form, the CDR3 reads TGTGCCAGCACCGACTTACTGAGGGGGGCTAGCACAGATACGCAGTATTTT. Its protein is CASTDLLRGASTDTQYF.

The table lists this clonotype with many counts. CDR3 amino acids: CASSFYRGLAGSSYEQYF. The CDR3 nucleotides read TGTGCCAGCAGCTTCTACAGGGGACTAGCGGGATCCTCCTACGAGCAGTACTTC. The V and J genes are TRBV5-5 and TRBJ2-7; 13 bases map to TRBD2. The germline V gene encodes CDR1 SGHKS and CDR2 YYEKEE (reference sequence). The CDR3 has 18 amino acids. The ends lost 2 bases at V and 0 bases at J; junction bases unmatched: 8.

This clonotype has at least ten counts. One junction end does not reproduce the germline sequence, and a read error may be involved. The genes are TRBV18 and TRBJ2-1; D ambiguous. The CDR3 loop spans 12 amino acids. The germline gives CDR1 KGHSH, CDR2 LQKENI. CDR3 sequence: CASSPDHNEQFF. The CDR3 DNA reads TGCGCCAGCAGCCCCGACCACAATGAGCAGTTCTTC. The full variable domain, rest sourced from reference TRBV18 and TRBJ2-1, is NAGVMQNPRHLVRRRGQEARLRCSPMKGHSHVYWYRQLPEEGLKFMVYLQKENIIDESGMPKERFSAEFPKEGPSILRIQQVVRGDSAAYFCASSPDHNEQFFGPGTRLTVL.

In this sample, this clonotype turned up a few times. The chain joins TRBV18 to TRBJ1-1, with a tentative D call TRBD1 (5 bases). In germline, CDR1 is KGHSH, CDR2 LQKENI. Trimming shortened V by 3 bases and J by 0 bases, and 14 bases separated the two germline ends. The CDR3 is 16 residues long. The DNA of the CDR3 is TGTGCCAGCTCACCTAGCAGGGCCTCCTTGAACACTGAAGCTTTCTTT. As protein: CASSPSRASLNTEAFF.